The rows below give T cell receptor beta chains drawn from one sample of a study of neurological immune-mediated disorders. A single record per CDR3 protein comes from TCRdb applying MiXCR to the 5' RACE reads. This repertoire shows 25,000 to 30,000 distinct CDR3 sequences, 2.5% to 4% found once; its top ten account for 6% to 7.5%. Sequencing was done on a sample of PBMCs. These receptors all come from a woman aged 30 to 39 with multiple sclerosis. Each CDR3 is given with its conserved first and last residue. A D gene is named only where the DNA matches it firmly. Rows may omit the clone size; those that give it use once, few, many or a size class.

J: TRBJ2-7; V: TRBV7-8; D: NA; size: NA; DNA: TGTGCCAGCAGCTTAGTTGCCGACTACGAGCAGTACTTC; CDR3: CASSLVADYEQYF
J: TRBJ2-1; V: TRBV12-3/TRBV12-4; D: NA; size: medium-sized; DNA: TGTGCCAGCAGTTATTGGGGTAGTGAGCAGTTCTTC; CDR3: CASSYWGSEQFF
J: TRBJ2-7; V: TRBV5-6; D: NA; size: medium-sized; DNA: TGTGCCAGCAGCTTGGGGGGCCTCCACTTGGGCGAGCAGTACTTC; CDR3: CASSLGGLHLGEQYF
J: TRBJ2-6; V: TRBV5-1; D: NA; size: many; DNA: TGCGCCAGCAGCTTCGACTCTGGGGCCAACGTCCTGACTTTC; CDR3: CASSFDSGANVLTF
J: TRBJ2-7; V: TRBV12-3/TRBV12-4; D: NA; size: many; DNA: TGTGCCAGCAGAGCCCTTGATAAGGGGAAAGAGCAGTACTTC; CDR3: CASRALDKGKEQYF
J: TRBJ2-6; V: TRBV5-5; D: TRBD1; size: many; DNA: TGTGCCAGCAGCTTGCAGGGGGTGGCTGGGGCCAACGTCCTGACTTTC; CDR3: CASSLQGVAGANVLTF
J: TRBJ1-1; V: TRBV6-1; D: NA; size: many; DNA: TGTGCCAGCAGGGCAGGGGTGAACACTGAAGCTTTCTTT; CDR3: CASRAGVNTEAFF
J: TRBJ2-1; V: TRBV6-6; D: TRBD2; size: many; DNA: TGTGCCAGCTCAAATGACGCGGGGGCCTACAATGAGCAGTTCTTC; CDR3: CASSNDAGAYNEQFF
J: TRBJ1-1; V: TRBV5-1; D: NA; size: many; DNA: TGCGCCAGCAGCCTGGGAGGCGCCAGGTTGAACACTGAAGCTTTCTTT; CDR3: CASSLGGARLNTEAFF
J: TRBJ1-5; V: TRBV12-3/TRBV12-4; D: NA; size: many; DNA: TGTGCCAGCAGTGTCCAGTCAAATCAGCCCCAGCATTTT; CDR3: CASSVQSNQPQHF
J: TRBJ2-5; V: TRBV12-3/TRBV12-4; D: TRBD1; size: medium-sized; DNA: TGTGCCAGCACCCCCTGGGGACAGCAAGAGACCCAGTACTTC; CDR3: CASTPWGQQETQYF
J: TRBJ2-3; V: TRBV11-1; D: NA; size: many; DNA: TGTGCCAGCAGCTTAGCGGGGGCTACGCAGTATTTT; CDR3: CASSLAGATQYF
J: TRBJ2-3; V: TRBV6-2/TRBV6-3; D: TRBD2; size: few; DNA: TGTGCCAGCAGTTGGGGCGGGGGGGCTGGCACAGATACGCAGTATTTT; CDR3: CASSWGGGAGTDTQYF
J: TRBJ2-7; V: TRBV3-1; D: NA; size: many; DNA: TGTGCCAGCAGCCAAGTCTTCTTGGACTGGGACGAGCAGTACTTC; CDR3: CASSQVFLDWDEQYF
J: TRBJ2-3; V: TRBV20-1; D: TRBD2; size: few; DNA: TGCAGTGCTAGAGCTTCGGGAGGCGTCACAGATACGCAGTATTTT; CDR3: CSARASGGVTDTQYF
J: TRBJ2-1; V: TRBV29-1; D: NA; size: many; DNA: TGCAGCGTCGGAGGGACTTACAATGAGCAGTTCTTC; CDR3: CSVGGTYNEQFF
J: TRBJ2-1; V: TRBV7-2; D: TRBD2; size: many; DNA: TGTGCCAGCAGCTCCCCTGCGGGAGGCAGCCTCAATGAGCAGTTCTTC; CDR3: CASSSPAGGSLNEQFF
J: TRBJ2-1; V: TRBV7-2; D: NA; size: many; DNA: TGTGCCAGCAGCTACCTGACAGCCTACAATGAGCAGTTCTTC; CDR3: CASSYLTAYNEQFF
J: TRBJ1-1; V: TRBV20-1; D: TRBD1; size: NA; DNA: TGCAGTGCTAGAGGCAGGACAGGGTCAGCTGAAGCTTTCTTT; CDR3: CSARGRTGSAEAFF
J: TRBJ1-1; V: TRBV12-3/TRBV12-4; D: TRBD1; size: many; DNA: TGTGCCAGCAGTAATATAGGGGGCGCCGGCTTTCGAGCTTTCTTT; CDR3: CASSNIGGAGFRAFF
J: TRBJ2-3; V: TRBV2; D: TRBD2; size: many; DNA: TGTGCCAGCAGTGCAAATAGCGGGGATACGCAGTATTTT; CDR3: CASSANSGDTQYF
J: TRBJ2-3; V: TRBV20-1; D: TRBD1; size: many; DNA: TGCAGTGCTAGAACAGGGGGAACAGATACGCAGTATTTT; CDR3: CSARTGGTDTQYF
J: TRBJ2-7; V: TRBV20-1; D: NA; size: many; DNA: TGCAGTGCTAGCGAGTTGGGTAGTTTCGACGAGCAGTACTTC; CDR3: CSASELGSFDEQYF
J: TRBJ2-6; V: TRBV4-1; D: NA; size: few; DNA: TGCGCCAGCAGCCAGGTTTTACAGGGATACAAAGTCCTGACTTTC; CDR3: CASSQVLQGYKVLTF
J: TRBJ1-1; V: TRBV6-5; D: NA; size: many; DNA: TGTGCCAGCCGGGGGCGTACGACTGAAGCTTTCTTT; CDR3: CASRGRTTEAFF
J: TRBJ1-1; V: TRBV9; D: TRBD1; size: many; DNA: TGTGCCAGCAGCGCCAACCGGGACAGGGGGTTGAACACTGAAGCTTTCTTT; CDR3: CASSANRDRGLNTEAFF
J: TRBJ2-7; V: TRBV11-3; D: NA; size: many; DNA: TGTGCCAGCAGCCTCGGGTCCTTTCAGTACTTC; CDR3: CASSLGSFQYF
J: TRBJ1-4; V: TRBV5-1; D: NA; size: many; DNA: TGCGCCAGCAGGGACTACCGGGACCGTAATGAAAAACTGTTTTTT; CDR3: CASRDYRDRNEKLFF
J: TRBJ2-3; V: TRBV9; D: TRBD2; size: many; DNA: TGTGCCAGCAGCGTAGGGGGGGGAGGTGATACGCAGTATTTT; CDR3: CASSVGGGGDTQYF
J: TRBJ1-5; V: TRBV20-1; D: NA; size: many; DNA: TGCAGTGCTACAAGCAGAGGGTACGGGGGCAATCAGCCCCAGCATTTT; CDR3: CSATSRGYGGNQPQHF
J: TRBJ2-2; V: TRBV7-9; D: NA; size: many; DNA: TGTGCCAGCATCATATCAGCGAACACCGGGGAGCTGTTTTTT; CDR3: CASIISANTGELFF
J: TRBJ1-5; V: TRBV19; D: NA; size: NA; DNA: TGTGCCAGTAGTATAGGTCGGGCCCAGAATTTT; CDR3: CASSIGRAQNF
J: TRBJ1-5; V: TRBV2; D: TRBD1; size: many; DNA: TGTGCCAGCAGGACAGGGTTCGGAAGCAATCAGCCCCAGCATTTT; CDR3: CASRTGFGSNQPQHF
J: TRBJ2-7; V: TRBV19; D: NA; size: many; DNA: TGTGCCAGTACCTATTCTGGGAGTATGGGTGTTGGCGAGCAGTACTTC; CDR3: CASTYSGSMGVGEQYF
J: TRBJ2-2; V: TRBV6-5; D: TRBD2; size: many; DNA: TGTGCCAGCAGTACCCGGACTAGCGGGCGTGACGGGGAGCTGTTTTTT; CDR3: CASSTRTSGRDGELFF
J: TRBJ1-1; V: TRBV12-3/TRBV12-4; D: NA; size: many; DNA: TGTGCCAGCAGTTGGAGGGGGTTGGCGGGAGCTTTCTTT; CDR3: CASSWRGLAGAFF
J: TRBJ2-1; V: TRBV7-9; D: TRBD2; size: many; DNA: TGTGCCAGCAGCCCGGGGACTAGCGCTGAGCAGTTCTTC; CDR3: CASSPGTSAEQFF